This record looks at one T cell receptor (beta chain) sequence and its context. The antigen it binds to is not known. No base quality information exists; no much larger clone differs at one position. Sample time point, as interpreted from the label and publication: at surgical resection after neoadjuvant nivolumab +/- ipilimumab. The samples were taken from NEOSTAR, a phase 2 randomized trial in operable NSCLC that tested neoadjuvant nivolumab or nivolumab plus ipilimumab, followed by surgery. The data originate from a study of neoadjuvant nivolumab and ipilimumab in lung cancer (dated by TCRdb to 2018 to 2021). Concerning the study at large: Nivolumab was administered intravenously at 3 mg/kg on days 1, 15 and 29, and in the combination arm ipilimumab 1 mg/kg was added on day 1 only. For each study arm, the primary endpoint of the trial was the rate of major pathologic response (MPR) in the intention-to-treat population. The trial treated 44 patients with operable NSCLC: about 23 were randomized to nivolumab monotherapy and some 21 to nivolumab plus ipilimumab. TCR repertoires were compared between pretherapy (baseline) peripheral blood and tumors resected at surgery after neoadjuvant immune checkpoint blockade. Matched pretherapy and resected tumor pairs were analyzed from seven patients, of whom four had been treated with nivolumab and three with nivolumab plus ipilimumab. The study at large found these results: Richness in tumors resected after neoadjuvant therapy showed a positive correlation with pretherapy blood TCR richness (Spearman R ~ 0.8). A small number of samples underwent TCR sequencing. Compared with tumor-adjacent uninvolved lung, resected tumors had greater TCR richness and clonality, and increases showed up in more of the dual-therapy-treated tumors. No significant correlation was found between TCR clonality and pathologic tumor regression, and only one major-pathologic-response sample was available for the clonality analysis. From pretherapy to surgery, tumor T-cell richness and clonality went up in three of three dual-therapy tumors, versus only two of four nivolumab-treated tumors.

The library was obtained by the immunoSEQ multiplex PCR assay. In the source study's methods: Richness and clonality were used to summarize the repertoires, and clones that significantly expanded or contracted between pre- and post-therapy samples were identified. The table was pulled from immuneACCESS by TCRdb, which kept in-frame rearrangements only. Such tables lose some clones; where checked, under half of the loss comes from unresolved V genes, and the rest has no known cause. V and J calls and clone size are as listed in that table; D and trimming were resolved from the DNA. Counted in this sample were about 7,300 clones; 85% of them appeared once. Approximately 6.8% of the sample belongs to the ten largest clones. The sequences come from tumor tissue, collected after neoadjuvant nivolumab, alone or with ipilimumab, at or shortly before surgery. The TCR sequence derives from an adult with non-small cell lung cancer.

The CDR3 sequence is CASNIRGSAAYF. The DNA is as follows: TGTGCCAGCAATATTCGGGGCTCGGCGGCGTACTTC. The V and J segments used are TRBV2 and TRBJ2-7; the D gene assignment is perhaps TRBD1 or TRBD2, with each matching 5 bases. The germline V gene gives CDR1 as SNHLY and CDR2 as FYNNEI. From its cysteine to its phenylalanine, the CDR3 spans 12 amino acids. The read is trimmed to its CDR3 DNA, 36 bases read in frame from base 1. V is clipped by 7 bases and J by 12 bases, and the sequence between their germline boundaries is 19 bases long.